This T cell receptor beta chain was recorded in a study of naive and memory T cell subsets. Study results and limitations: Naive and memory repertoire findings lacked a ground truth for validation.

A few counts support this clonotype. Its antigen is undetermined. The CDR3 runs 14 residues. Germline V lookup: CDR1 SGHRS, CDR2 YFSETQ. Trimming took 3 bases from V and 2 from J, leaving 9 bases between them. Alpha and beta libraries were amplified separately from the second PCR onward. Four subsets defined by CD45RA and CD27 were sorted after CD3, CD4, CD8 and live/dead staining. Both TRBC1 and TRBC2 were covered by a beta constant-region primer of two equimolar oligonucleotides. The ligated cDNA underwent four PCR rounds using SP2 and nested alpha and beta constant-region primers. TCRdb re-analysed the UMI-ligation and nested PCR reads in MiXCR, keeping a single row per CDR3 protein. The table has roughly 27,000 distinct CDR3 sequences, about 11% seen once; the top ten hold around a sixth.

This chain joins TRBV5-1 and TRBJ2-1; D is ambiguous. The receptor was derived from a human donor in good health. The sample taken for sequencing was effector memory CD4+ T cells from blood. Noted subset: effector memory, CD45RA- CD27-. The CDR3 sequence is CASSYEQAYNEQFF. The CDR3 nucleotides are TGCGCCAGCAGCTACGAGCAGGCCTACAATGAGCAGTTCTTC.